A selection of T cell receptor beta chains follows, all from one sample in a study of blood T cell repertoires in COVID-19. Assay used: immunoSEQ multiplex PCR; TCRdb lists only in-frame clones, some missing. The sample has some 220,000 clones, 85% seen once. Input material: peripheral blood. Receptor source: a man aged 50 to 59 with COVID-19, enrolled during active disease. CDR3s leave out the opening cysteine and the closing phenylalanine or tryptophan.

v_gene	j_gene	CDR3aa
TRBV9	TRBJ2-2	ASSVVSGPTKDTGELF
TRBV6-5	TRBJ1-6	ASSPGGLDNSPLH
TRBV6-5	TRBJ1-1	ASVQAGASTEAF
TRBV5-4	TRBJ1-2	ASSFSAGGVGKLT
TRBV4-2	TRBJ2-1	ASSPGTSNEQF
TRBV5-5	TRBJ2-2	ASSISQTGELF
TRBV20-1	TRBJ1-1	SIRPTEEAF
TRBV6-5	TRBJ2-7	ASSQGRGYYEQY
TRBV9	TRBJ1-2	ASSVASLSSYGYT
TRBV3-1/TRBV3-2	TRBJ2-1	ASSPYNEQF
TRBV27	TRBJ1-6	ASRTVPTTGNSPLH
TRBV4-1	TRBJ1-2	ASSQVVGRGLGGGYGYT
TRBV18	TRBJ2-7	ASSLLGQGDEQY
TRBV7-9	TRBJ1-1	ASSLERAWAAF
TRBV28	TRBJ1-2	ASSIDRVSGYT
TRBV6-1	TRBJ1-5	ASSEVANQPQH
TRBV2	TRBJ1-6	ASSGQGANTYNSPLH
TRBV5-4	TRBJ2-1	ASSLLGSGGYNEQF
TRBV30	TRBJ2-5	AWSYRAETQY
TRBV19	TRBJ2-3	ASSISRGDTQY
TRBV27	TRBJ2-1	ASTNGDRGYNEQF
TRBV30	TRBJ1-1	ACKLMTGLTEAF
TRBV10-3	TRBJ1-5	AISRDRDNQPQH
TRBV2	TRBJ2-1	ASSEAYYSYNEQF
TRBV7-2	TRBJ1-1	ASSPNVDTEAF
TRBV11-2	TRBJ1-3	ASSLEIGQRNTIY
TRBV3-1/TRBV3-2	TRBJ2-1	ASSPRAEYNEQF
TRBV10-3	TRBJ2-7	ASQGAGSAYEQY
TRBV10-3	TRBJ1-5	AISENRAHSNQPQH
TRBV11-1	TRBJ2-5	ASSPAGAGQETQY
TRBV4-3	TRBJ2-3	ASSQDDRGRRY
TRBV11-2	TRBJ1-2	ASSLGRARVDGYT
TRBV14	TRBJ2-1	ASSHGGSGVYNEQF
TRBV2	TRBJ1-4	ASRADSSTNEKLF
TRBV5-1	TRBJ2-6	ASSWDSPGANVLT
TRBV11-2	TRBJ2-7	ASSRGLAGGGSSYEQY